This TCR beta chain was recorded in a study of beta chain features in type 1 diabetes. CDR1 and CDR2 (germline): SGDLS, YYNGEE. Trimming took off 3 bases at V and 5 bases at J, with 11 bases between the two ends. The CDR3 sequence is 13 residues long. It was via CD45RO/CCR7/CD25/CD127/CD95/CD27 that CD4+ naive, central memory, regulatory and stem cell-like memory cells were sorted. Expressed TCRB transcripts were sequenced, since all the RNA that had been isolated was reverse transcribed. The average output of naive, central memory and regulatory T cell samples was roughly 3.6 million reads. Generated by immunoSEQ multiplex PCR, the TCRdb table keeps only in-frame clones and is missing some. Of under 300,000 clones listed, about 30% are singletons. Details on this clone: What it recognizes is unknown.

General study findings and limits: For type 1 diabetes patients, VDJ junctions showed fewer insertions and more deletions.

Sample: central memory CD4+ T cells from blood. The genes are TRBV9 and TRBJ2-5; TRBD2 is a possible D gene (6 bases). This TCR derives from a man aged 30 to 39 in good health. CDR3 coding DNA: TGTGCCAGCAGCGGCCCGGAGGGGGAGACCCAGTACTTC. Residues: CASSGPEGETQYF.